Below, 19 T cell receptor beta chains from the same sample are listed, as sequenced in a study of cytomegalovirus exposure and HLA in healthy donors. Here immunoSEQ multiplex PCR was the method, and the copy in TCRdb shows in-frame clones only, minus some. The table has 100,000 to 120,000 clones, approximately 85% seen once; the top ten hold more than 2.5%. Sequencing was performed on PBMCs. The receptors stem from a woman aged 18 to 35 in good health and CMV-seronegative.

This chain connects TRBV9 to TRBJ1-3, with TRBD1 as a possible D gene (6 bases). CDR3 length: 15 residues. Germline CDR1 SGDLS, CDR2 YYNGEE. V gave up 6 bases and J gave up 0 bases, with 13 bases separating them. This CDR3 reads CASKPGANSGNTIYF. The CDR3 nucleotides read TGTGCCAGCAAACCAGGGGCCAACTCTGGAAACACCATATATTTT.

The gene calls are TRBV12-5 and TRBJ1-5; D unresolved. The V gene's germline CDR1 is LGHNT and CDR2 FRNRAP. The CDR3 spans 13 residues. The V gene lost 1 base and the J gene lost 5 bases, with 6 bases spanning the gap. The CDR3 region is CASGLAEDQPQHF. The CDR3, as DNA: TGTGCTAGTGGTTTGGCAGAAGATCAGCCCCAGCATTTT.

The chain employs TRBV7-6 and TRBJ2-2, with D perhaps TRBD2 (5 bases). Germline V gene lookup returns CDR1 SGHVS and CDR2 FNYEAQ. CDR3 length: 16 amino acids. Trimming cost V 6 bases and J 0 bases, with 14 bases left between them. The CDR3 sequence is CASRREGASNTGELFF. Here the CDR3 DNA reads TGTGCCAGCAGGCGTGAGGGCGCCTCGAACACCGGGGAGCTGTTTTTT. Based on the CDR3 plus reference TRBV7-6 and TRBJ2-2, the full variable domain is GAGVSQSPRYKVTKRGQDVALRCDPISGHVSLYWYRQALGQGPEFLTYFNYEAQQDKSGLPNDRFSAERPEGSISTLTIQRTEQRDSAMYRCASRREGASNTGELFFGEGSRLTVL.

As DNA, the CDR3 is TGTGCCAGCAGCGAAGGGCGGGGGAGAGCTAGCACAGATACGCAGTATTTT. Translated: CASSEGRGRASTDTQYF. V and J are TRBV11-2 and TRBJ2-3, with 7 bases that match TRBD2. The V gene end was trimmed by 5 bases and the J gene end by 0 bases; junction bases not matched to a gene: 11. Per the germline V gene, CDR1 is SGHAT and CDR2 is FQNNGV. The length of the CDR3 is 17 residues. Using reference TRBV11-2 and TRBJ2-3 for the parts outside the CDR3, the full variable domain is EAGVAQSPRYKIIEKRQSVAFWCNPISGHATLYWYQQILGQGPKLLIQFQNNGVVDDSQLPKDRFSAERLKGVDSTLKIQPAKLEDSAVYLCASSEGRGRASTDTQYFGPGTRLTVL.

The CDR3: CASSTARHGATEAFF. CDR3 in DNA: TGTGCCAGCAGTACGGCAAGACATGGGGCCACTGAAGCTTTCTTT. The chain is built from TRBV27 and TRBJ1-1, with a tentative D call TRBD1 (5 bases). CDR1 is MNHEY and CDR2 is SMNVEV in the germline V gene (reference sequence). Trimming stripped 5 bases from V and 4 bases from J, with 17 bases between. The CDR3 consists of 15 residues.

V gene TRBV5-6 combines with J gene TRBJ1-5, with 7 bases that match TRBD1. CDR3 size: 15 residues. The V and J ends lost 4 bases and 1 base, in that order; junction bases with no gene match: 5. Germline V CDR1 and CDR2: SGHDT, YYEEEE. The CDR3 loop reads CASSIGGASNQPQHF. CDR3 bases: TGTGCCAGCAGCATAGGGGGCGCGAGCAATCAGCCCCAGCATTTT.

This chain links TRBV19 with TRBJ2-7; tentatively, D is TRBD2 (5 bases). Germline V gene lookup returns CDR1 LNHDA and CDR2 SQIVND (reference sequence). The CDR3 consists of 13 residues. Trimming pared 1 base from V and 3 bases from J, leaving 7 bases between. Here the CDR3 DNA reads TGTGCCAGTAGTATAGGACTATTCTACGAGCAGTACTTC. It translates to CASSIGLFYEQYF.

V is TRBV14 and J is TRBJ2-1, with a tentative D call TRBD1 (5 bases). The V and J ends lost 3 bases and 4 bases respectively, with 19 bases between them. CDR1 is SGHDN and CDR2 is FVKESK in the germline V gene. The CDR3 spans 17 residues. The CDR3 protein is CASSQRKFRDGYNEQFF. CDR3 coding DNA: TGTGCCAGCAGCCAGAGAAAGTTCAGGGATGGTTACAATGAGCAGTTCTTC.

This chain links TRBV4-1 with TRBJ2-5, with 8 bases aligning to TRBD2. The V gene end was trimmed by 1 base and the J gene end by 2 bases; junction bases not matched to a gene: 6. Germline CDR1 MGHRA, CDR2 YSYEKL. The CDR3 runs to 16 residues. The CDR3, as DNA: TGCGCCAGCAGCCAAGCCTCGGGGGGGTTGCAAGAGACCCAGTACTTC. It yields the protein CASSQASGGLQETQYF.

The chain combines TRBV15 with TRBJ2-5; no clear D. This CDR3 spans 14 amino acids. Germline V gene data show CDR1 as LNHNV and CDR2 as YYDKDF (reference sequence). The V and J ends lost 1 base and 1 base respectively, with 7 bases between them. CDR3 sequence reads: CATSRGASQETQYF. The CDR3 DNA follows: TGTGCCACCAGCAGAGGGGCGTCCCAAGAGACCCAGTACTTC.

The chain links TRBV25-1 to TRBJ2-4, with TRBD1 as a possible D gene (6 bases). The CDR3 consists of 14 residues. The germline V and J ends were trimmed by 2 bases and 4 bases, with 9 bases remaining between them. In germline, CDR1 is MGHDK, CDR2 SYGVNS. As DNA, the CDR3 is TGTGCCAGCAGTGAAGGCAGGGGTAAAAACATTCAGTACTTC. This sequence encodes CASSEGRGKNIQYF.

This chain links TRBV27 with TRBJ1-1, with D possibly being TRBD1 (6 bases). Trimming stripped 6 bases from V and 4 bases from J, with 27 bases between. The CDR3 loop spans 18 amino acids. Germline V CDR1 and CDR2: MNHEY, SMNVEV (reference sequence). CDR3 sequence: CASSSHTYQGPSSTEAFF. The DNA of the CDR3 is TGTGCCAGCAGCAGCCATACCTATCAGGGGCCGTCGAGCACTGAAGCTTTCTTT.

V and J are TRBV7-9 and TRBJ2-2, with D perhaps TRBD2 (5 bases). The ends were cut back, 5 bases at V and 4 bases at J, with 14 bases in the middle. Germline V gene sequence: CDR1 SEHNR, CDR2 FQNEAQ (reference sequence). The CDR3 covers 15 residues. CDR3 amino acids: CASSPEGGGTGELFF. The CDR3 DNA sequence: TGTGCCAGCAGCCCCGAGGGTGGAGGCACCGGGGAGCTGTTTTTT.

The sample holds one count of this clone. This sequence joins TRBV2 and TRBJ2-3, with D possibly TRBD1 on 6 matching bases. In germline, CDR1 is SNHLY, CDR2 FYNNEI. Trimming shortened V by 0 bases and J by 2 bases, and 12 bases separated the two germline ends. This CDR3 has 16 amino acids. The CDR3 is CASSEASGQNTDTQYF. CDR3 sequence (DNA): TGTGCCAGCAGTGAAGCGTCCGGACAGAACACAGATACGCAGTATTTT.

This sequence joins TRBV7-9 and TRBJ1-6; 7 nucleotides match TRBD1. The V segment lost 5 bases and the J segment 6 bases; nucleotides outside the gene matches: 10. Per the germline V gene, CDR1 is SEHNR and CDR2 is FQNEAQ (reference sequence). The CDR3 sequence is 16 residues long. CDR3 bases: TGTGCCAGCAGCCGATCAACAGGGGCCAGTAATTCACCCCTCCACTTT. Protein: CASSRSTGASNSPLHF.

This clone was counted once. V gene TRBV11-2 combines with J gene TRBJ2-7, with TRBD1 matching over 10 bases. The CDR3 sequence is 15 residues long. V dropped 2 bases and J dropped 5; count of bases not matched to a gene: 6. Per germline, CDR1 SGHAT and CDR2 FQNNGV. The chain's CDR3 is CASSLNSGTGDEQYF. DNA of the CDR3: TGTGCCAGCAGCTTAAATTCCGGGACAGGGGACGAGCAGTACTTC. The full variable domain, with the rest looked up from reference TRBV11-2 and TRBJ2-7, is EAGVAQSPRYKIIEKRQSVAFWCNPISGHATLYWYQQILGQGPKLLIQFQNNGVVDDSQLPKDRFSAERLKGVDSTLKIQPAKLEDSAVYLCASSLNSGTGDEQYFGPGTRLTVT.

This chain uses TRBV19 with TRBJ2-3; maybe TRBD2 (5 bases). The V end was cut by 9 bases, the J end by 1 base, with 11 bases between. The CDR3 runs to 13 residues. CDR1 is LNHDA, CDR2 SQIVND, per germline (reference sequence). CDR3 residues: CASSGLGTDTQYF. The CDR3 coding sequence is TGTGCCAGCAGCGGATTGGGCACAGATACGCAGTATTTT.

The chain carries TRBV14 and TRBJ1-6; D not resolved. The CDR3 extends over 14 amino acids. V lost 4 bases and J 7 bases, leaving 11 bases between the germline ends. CDR1 is SGHDN and CDR2 is FVKESK in the germline V gene. For the CDR3, the DNA is TGTGCCAGCAGCCCCGGACTCCCAAATTCACCCCTCCACTTT. Translation gives CASSPGLPNSPLHF. Full variable domain (missing parts from reference TRBV14 and TRBJ1-6): EAGVTQFPSHSVIEKGQTVTLRCDPISGHDNLYWYRRVMGKEIKFLLHFVKESKQDESGMPNNRFLAERTGGTYSTLKVQPAELEDSGVYFCASSPGLPNSPLHFGNGTRLTVT.

The DNA for the CDR3 is TGCAGCGTTGAAGGGCTAGCGGGAGAGACCCAGTACTTC. This gives the protein CSVEGLAGETQYF. The chain carries TRBV29-1 and TRBJ2-5, with 8 bases that match TRBD2. Germline loops: CDR1 SQVTM, CDR2 ANQGSEA. Losses at the gene ends were 1 base for V and 4 bases for J; bases not matched to a gene: 2. The CDR3 is 13 amino acids.